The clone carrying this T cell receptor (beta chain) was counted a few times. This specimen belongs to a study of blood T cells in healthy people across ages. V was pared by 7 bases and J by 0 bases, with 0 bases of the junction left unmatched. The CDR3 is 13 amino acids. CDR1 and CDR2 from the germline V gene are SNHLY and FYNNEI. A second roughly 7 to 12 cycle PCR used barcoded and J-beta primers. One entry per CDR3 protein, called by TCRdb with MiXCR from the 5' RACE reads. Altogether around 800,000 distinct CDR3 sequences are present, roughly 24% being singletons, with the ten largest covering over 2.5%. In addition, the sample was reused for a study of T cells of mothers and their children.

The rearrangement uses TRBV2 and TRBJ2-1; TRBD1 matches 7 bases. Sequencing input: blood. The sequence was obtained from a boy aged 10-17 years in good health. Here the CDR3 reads CASKGASYNEQFF. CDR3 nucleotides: TGTGCCAGCAAGGGGGCCTCCTACAATGAGCAGTTCTTC.